This T cell receptor beta chain was observed in a study of CD8 T cells in Susac syndrome. Study-wide results and caveats: The relatively small number of individuals in the TCR sequencing and HLA analysis was acknowledged by the study.

With random hexamers, about 0.5 to 1 ug RNA was reverse transcribed. From the immunoSEQ multiplex PCR reads, TCRdb called clonotypes with MiXCR, one entry per CDR3 protein. This sample has 230,000 or so distinct CDR3 sequences; nearly 97% occur once, and the top ten carry roughly 0.09%. V was clipped by 3 bases and J by 3 bases, with 9 bases between them. The CDR3 has 12 residues. The germline V gene has CDR1 DFQATT and CDR2 SNEGSKA (reference sequence). Note on this clonotype: Its antigen is still unknown.

The chain combines TRBV20-1 with TRBJ2-7, with unresolved D. Specimen: CD4+ T cells from PBMCs. The clonotype originates from a human donor with multiple sclerosis. DNA for the CDR3: TGCAGTGCTAGTCCCAAACGCTACGAGCAGTACTTC. This sequence encodes CSASPKRYEQYF.